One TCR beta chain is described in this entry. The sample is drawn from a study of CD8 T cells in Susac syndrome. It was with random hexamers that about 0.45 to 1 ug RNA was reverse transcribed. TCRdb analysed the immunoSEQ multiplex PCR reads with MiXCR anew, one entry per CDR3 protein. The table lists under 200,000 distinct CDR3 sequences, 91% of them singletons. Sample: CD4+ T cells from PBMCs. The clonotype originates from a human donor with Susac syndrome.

The CDR3 DNA sequence: TGTGCCAGCAGCGAGGCTAGCCCACCCCGGGGGGAGCAGTTCTTC. It is translated as CASSEASPPRGEQFF. This chain links TRBV9 with TRBJ2-1; TRBD2 might be the D (6 bases). The length of the CDR3 is 15 residues. Germline CDR1 reads SGDLS; CDR2 reads YYNGEE. The germline V and J ends were trimmed by 3 bases and 10 bases, with 20 bases remaining between them.